The T cell receptor beta chain under discussion was sequenced for a study of OX40 agonist ivuxolimab in advanced cancers. Overall study: Of mixed ages from about 23 to 79 and averaging around 60 years, the group was approximately 80% male.

The CDR3 consists of 15 residues. The V end was cut by 2 bases, the J end by 2 bases, with 11 bases between. Germline CDR1 reads SGHTA; CDR2 reads FQGNSA. Data came from immunoSEQ multiplex PCR; TCRdb stores just in-frame clones and leaves some out. The sample holds over 40,000 clones, roughly 90% seen once. The chain employs TRBV7-2 and TRBJ2-3; maybe TRBD1 (6 bases). This specimen consisted of CD4+ or CD8+ T cells sorted from blood, obtained in a trial of the OX40 agonist ivuxolimab. This clonotype originated in an adult with an advanced solid tumor such as melanoma, head and neck, liver or kidney cancer. CDR3 nucleotide sequence: TGTGCCAGCAGCTTATGGGACATACACACAGATACGCAGTATTTT. Residues: CASSLWDIHTDTQYF.